The clone carrying this T cell receptor beta chain was seen a single time. In germline, CDR1 is SGHVS, CDR2 FNYEAQ. V was clipped by 0 bases and J by 4 bases; unmatched bases: 6. The CDR3 contains 16 residues. Original processing methods: Amplification with reference gene primers provided the estimates of nucleated cell counts. The protocol was immunoSEQ multiplex PCR, while the TCRdb copy is restricted to in-frame clones and leaves out a portion. V, J and clone size are those of that table, while D and trimming were read from the DNA. The sample has about 280,000 clones, around 86% seen once. The data belong to a study of blood T cell repertoires in COVID-19. Study-wide context: Material from acute and convalescent COVID-19 was sourced from the United States, Italy and Spain. PBMCs, B-cell-depleted T cells, or T cells provided the cDNA or gDNA that made up the material.

This TCR came from a man aged 50 or older with acute or convalescent COVID-19. Source material: peripheral blood. This chain uses TRBV7-6 with TRBJ1-3; 7 nucleotides match TRBD1. In nucleotides, the CDR3 is TGTGCCAGCAGCTTAGCGACAGGGTCGTACGGAAACACCATATATTTT. Residues: CASSLATGSYGNTIYF.